These T cell receptor beta chains were read from a single sample in a study of cytomegalovirus exposure and HLA in healthy donors. Produced via immunoSEQ multiplex PCR; TCRdb's table is partial and in-frame only. The data hold around 240,000 clones, with about 81% observed a single time. Material: PBMCs. The receptors derive from a woman in her 40s in good health and CMV-seropositive. CDR3s include the opening cysteine and the closing phenylalanine or tryptophan. The D gene is left open where the match is weak. Size values are once, few and many counts, or a class for expanded clones, and some rows have none.

>NA|TRBJ1-1|TRBV5-1|NA
TGCGCCAGCAGCTTGGCAGGGATTGCTGAAGCTTTCTTT
CASSLAGIAEAFF
>NA|TRBJ2-1|TRBV11-2|NA
TGTGCCAGCAGCCCTGGGCGGGGACTCTCCTACAATGAGCAGTTCTTC
CASSPGRGLSYNEQFF
>NA|TRBJ2-5|TRBV18|TRBD1
TGTGCCAGCTCACCGGGGACAGGGGGCGCCCAGTACTTC
CASSPGTGGAQYF
>NA|TRBJ1-2|TRBV7-9|NA
TGTGCCAGCAGCTCCCCGGGGGTCTATGGCTACACCTTC
CASSSPGVYGYTF
>once|TRBJ2-1|TRBV6-6|NA
TGTGCCAGCAGCCTACGGGGGACCCATGAGCAGTTCTTC
CASSLRGTHEQFF
>NA|TRBJ2-7|TRBV7-9|TRBD2
TGTTCCAGCAGCTTAATGGGGACTAGCGGGAGAGCCTACGAGCAGTACTTC
CSSSLMGTSGRAYEQYF
>NA|TRBJ1-3|TRBV4-1|NA
TGCGCCAGCAGCCAAGAGGGGCTCGGGCCCCACTCTGGAAACACCATATATTTT
CASSQEGLGPHSGNTIYF
>NA|TRBJ2-7|TRBV5-1|TRBD1
TGCGCCAGCAGCGACGGACAGGGCGTCGGGGAGCAGTACTTC
CASSDGQGVGEQYF
>NA|TRBJ2-7|TRBV6-1|TRBD2
TGTGCCAGCACTAGCGGGAGGGCTTTTTACGAGCAGTACTTC
CASTSGRAFYEQYF
>once|TRBJ2-6|TRBV10-3|NA
TGTGCCATCAATCGGCCAGGGGACGGCGGGGCCAACGTCCTGACTTTC
CAINRPGDGGANVLTF
>NA|TRBJ2-7|TRBV5-5|NA
TGTGCCAGCAGCCTGAGGGGGGGCCCCCAATCCTACGAGCAGTACTTC
CASSLRGGPQSYEQYF
>NA|TRBJ1-1|TRBV4-3|NA
TGCGCCAGCAGCCAACTACCGCCCGGACGGGGGACTGAAGCTTTCTTT
CASSQLPPGRGTEAFF
>NA|TRBJ2-7|TRBV11-3|NA
TGTGCCAGCAGCTTAGGGCAGGGGATCGACGAGCAGTACTTC
CASSLGQGIDEQYF
>NA|TRBJ2-5|TRBV7-3|TRBD1
TGTGCCAGCAGCCAACAGGGGGCCCAAGAGACCCAGTACTTC
CASSQQGAQETQYF
>NA|TRBJ1-1|TRBV27|NA
TGTGCCAGCAGTTTCCTCCCGAGGGCAGGGGAGAACACTGAAGCTTTCTTT
CASSFLPRAGENTEAFF
>NA|TRBJ1-1|TRBV27|NA
TGTGCCAGCAGTTTCTCCGAGAAAAACCCAAACACTGAAGCTTTCTTT
CASSFSEKNPNTEAFF
>NA|TRBJ1-2|TRBV9|TRBD1
TGTGCCAGCAGCCCCCCGACAGGGGGGGGCTATGGCTACACCTTC
CASSPPTGGGYGYTF
>NA|TRBJ1-1|TRBV5-1|NA
TGCGCCAGCAGCTTGGGACCCGGAGAAGGGGACACTGAAGCTTTCTTT
CASSLGPGEGDTEAFF
>NA|TRBJ1-4|TRBV15|NA
TGTGCCACCAGCAGAGCCCCCAGAGTCGAGGCATACGAAAAACTGTTTTTT
CATSRAPRVEAYEKLFF
>NA|TRBJ2-4|TRBV11-1|NA
TGTGCCAGCAGAAAAAGAGAGGGCGTCGAAAACATTCAGTACTTC
CASRKREGVENIQYF
>NA|TRBJ1-2|TRBV6-1|NA
TGTGCCAGCAGTGGAGGAGGAAAAAAAGGCTACACCTTC
CASSGGGKKGYTF
>NA|TRBJ2-5|TRBV2|NA
TGTGCCAGCAGTCCTCCAGGGTGGGGGACCCAGTACTTC
CASSPPGWGTQYF
>NA|TRBJ1-6|TRBV30|NA
TGTGCCTGGAGTCCCGGGACACTGAATTCACCCCTCCACTTT
CAWSPGTLNSPLHF
>NA|TRBJ2-3|TRBV9|NA
TGTGCCAGCAGCGTAGGAGGCACAGATACGCAGTATTTT
CASSVGGTDTQYF
>once|TRBJ1-6|TRBV5-8|TRBD1
TGTGCCAGCAGCTTGGAACAGGGGTTGGAATCACCCCTCCACTTT
CASSLEQGLESPLHF
>NA|TRBJ1-1|TRBV19|TRBD1
TGTGCCAGCGGGGACAGGGGGGTTCTAAGCACTGAAGCTTTCTTT
CASGDRGVLSTEAFF